This T cell receptor (beta chain) was profiled in a study of regulatory T cells in long-lasting Graves disease. Time point described: persistent/refractory GD, antithyroid drugs over 5 years with positive TRAb. PBMC RNA was the source of the TCR library. Overall study results and limits: Preferential use of TRBV28, TRBJ1-2 and TRBJ2-5 was seen in persistent disease. Investigators studied peripheral blood only, not thyroid tissue.

This clonotype was recorded many times. Its antigen is not known. TCR beta libraries were built with iRepertoire HTBI primers and Arm-PCR of CDR3 regions. Original analysis: The samples included roughly 62 TRBV and some 15 TRBJ segments. Using its own MiXCR run on the multiplex PCR reads, TCRdb lists one record per CDR3 protein. The V and J calls were determined by TCRdb, not by the authors. The data show 600,000 to 850,000 distinct CDR3 sequences, with around 30% seen just once and 42% held by the top ten. Trimming pared 7 bases from V and 5 bases from J, leaving 9 bases between. The CDR3 length is 13 residues.

The input for sequencing was peripheral blood mononuclear cells (PBMCs), taken when the disease was refractory, from a patient treated with antithyroid drugs. The rearrangement links TRBV12-3 or TRBV12-4 to TRBJ1-6; no firm D call. The receptor was derived from a female donor with Graves disease. CDR3 coding DNA: TGTGCCAGCACCGCTGGGAATAATTCACCCCTCCACTTT. It specifies CASTAGNNSPLHF.